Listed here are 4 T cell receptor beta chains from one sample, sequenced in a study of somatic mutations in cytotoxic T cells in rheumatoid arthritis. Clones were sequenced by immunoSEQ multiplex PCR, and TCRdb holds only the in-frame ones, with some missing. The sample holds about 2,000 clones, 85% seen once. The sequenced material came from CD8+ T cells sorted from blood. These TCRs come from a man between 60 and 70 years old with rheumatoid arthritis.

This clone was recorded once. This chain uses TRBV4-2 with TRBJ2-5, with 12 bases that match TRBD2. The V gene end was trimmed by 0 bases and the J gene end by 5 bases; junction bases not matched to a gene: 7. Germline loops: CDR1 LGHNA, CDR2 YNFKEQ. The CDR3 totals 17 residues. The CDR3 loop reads CASSQDQLAGGPETQYF. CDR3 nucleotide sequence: TGTGCCAGCAGCCAAGATCAGCTAGCGGGGGGGCCTGAGACCCAGTACTTC.

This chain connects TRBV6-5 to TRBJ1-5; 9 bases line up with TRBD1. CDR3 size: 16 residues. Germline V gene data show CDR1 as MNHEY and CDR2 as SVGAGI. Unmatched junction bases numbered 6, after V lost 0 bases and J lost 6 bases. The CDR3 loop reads CASSYSPGTGIQPQHF. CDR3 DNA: TGTGCCAGCAGTTACTCACCTGGGACAGGGATTCAGCCCCAGCATTTT.

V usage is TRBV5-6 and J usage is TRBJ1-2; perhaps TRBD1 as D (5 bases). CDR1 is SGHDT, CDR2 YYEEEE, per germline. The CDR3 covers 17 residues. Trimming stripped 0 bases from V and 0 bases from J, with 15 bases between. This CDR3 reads CASSLVKQGLANYGYTF. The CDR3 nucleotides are TGTGCCAGCAGCTTGGTAAAGCAGGGTTTAGCTAACTATGGCTACACCTTC.

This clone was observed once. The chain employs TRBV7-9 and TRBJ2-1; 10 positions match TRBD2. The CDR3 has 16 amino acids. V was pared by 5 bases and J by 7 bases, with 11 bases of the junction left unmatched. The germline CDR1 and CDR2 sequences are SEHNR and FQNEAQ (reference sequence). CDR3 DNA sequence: TGTGCCAGCAGCCCTACTAGCGGGGCCCCTCGGAATGAGCAGTTCTTC. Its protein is CASSPTSGAPRNEQFF.